This TCR beta chain appears in the sequencing data of a study of neoadjuvant anti-PD-1 for oral cavity cancer. Time point here: after neoadjuvant nivolumab, at surgical resection. This CDR3 comprises 15 residues. Germline lookup yields CDR1 SGHKS and CDR2 YYEKEE (reference sequence). V lost 4 bases, J lost 6 bases, and 9 bases stayed unmatched. The method was immunoSEQ multiplex PCR; TCRdb's version includes in-frame clones alone and lacks a portion of them. The data hold thousands of clones, with approximately 70% observed a single time. The input for sequencing was PBMCs, taken after nivolumab (anti-PD-1) treatment. The chain is built from TRBV5-5 and TRBJ2-5, with 10 bases that match TRBD2. This sequence was found in a person aged 40 to 85 with oral cavity squamous cell carcinoma. CDR3 sequence reads: CASSAPGLAFQTQYF. In DNA, the CDR3 is TGTGCCAGCAGCGCCCCGGGACTAGCGTTTCAGACCCAGTACTTC.